This T cell receptor beta chain stems from a study of shared clonotypes between healthy human individuals (TCRdb year 2020). Notes on the research overall: The cohort comprised a couple of women and a few men aged 18 to 49 years. Per donor, three plates each were used for CD4 naive and CD4 memory, two for CD8 naive, and one for CD8 memory. Blood TCR repertoires of five healthy adults were deeply sequenced to estimate repertoire size and the extent of clonotype sharing between individuals. Different laboratories and diverse techniques were used to prepare libraries and sequence TCR repertoires, to increase sequencing depth and limit assay-specific biases. Each donor's leukapheresis produced roughly between about 0.8 and 8.9 billion PBMCs. Beyond this particular receptor, the publication reports: Pairwise subsampling led to the expectation that sequencing depth would affect the degree of clonotype sharing among donors. Sharing across a few donors was observed for roughly 5.4% of naive CD4, over 3% of naive CD8, 2.3% of memory CD4, and less than 0.45% of memory CD8 clonotypes. The small number of donors limited the genetic and exposure-history diversity represented. Compared with non-shared clonotypes, the clonotypes found in all four sorted-subset donors had higher generation probabilities. Sampling was limited to blood, and TCR repertoires in tissue likely differ from TCR repertoires in blood. Naive subsets generally had larger estimated clonotype richness than memory subsets. Incomplete sequencing was indicated by rarefaction of sorted-subset datasets, despite the large sequencing depth.

TCR CDR3 regions were amplified from genomic DNA by multiplex PCR using the deep immunoSEQ assay. Extracted genomic DNA from each cell subset was spread evenly across all wells of several immunoSEQ 96-well plates, with each plate serving as a replicate. For sorted subsets, around 200 ng genomic DNA, equal to about 30,000 T cell genomes, was loaded into each replicate PCR. Purified libraries were quantified with a Qubit 3.0 fluorometer, sized on a Bioanalyzer 2100, and re-quantified with the KAPA Library Quantification kit. Every immunoSEQ 96-well plate was sequenced on a dedicated single-read 150-cycle Illumina NextSeq 550 flow cell. The source study handled its data this way. Because the immunoSEQ output held only junctional sequences and lacked quality scores, the filtering could not match the filtering applied to full-length reads. Sequences were annotated with PyIR, a Python wrapper for IgBLAST v1.9, using IMGT germline references to assign V/J genes and CDR3. Reads were removed for weak V/J assignments (E-value above 1e-6), missing CDR3, stop codons, out-of-frame junctions, or ambiguous translated residues. V3J clonotypes were defined as sequences sharing an identical inferred V gene, J gene, and CDR3 amino acid sequence. Percentage overlap between repertoires was calculated by dividing the number of shared unique clonotypes by the size of the smaller repertoire. Richness of each repertoire was evaluated using RTK rarefaction, the Chao1 estimator, and Recon v2.1 estimates of unobserved clonotypes. For all TCRbeta clonotypes obtained by the gDNA method from a handful of donors, generation probabilities were computed with OLGA. TCRdb's version of the immuneACCESS table is confined to in-frame rearrangements and falls short of the full clone set. An unresolved V gene accounts for under half of the shortfall where checked; the remainder is of unknown origin. V, J and clone size are those of that table, while D and trimming were read from the DNA. In all, the sample holds around 1 million clones, and roughly 72% of those were seen once. Jointly, the top ten make up approximately 1.5% of the sample.

The donors were healthy, HIV-negative adults with no recently reported acute infections or vaccinations. Only Caucasian adults living in Nashville, Tennessee, USA were represented among the donors. CD4+ T cells were enriched by magnetic negative selection; naive cells were then positively selected on CD45RA, and the negative fraction formed the memory subset. After blood collection by leukapheresis, PBMCs were isolated using Ficoll-Histopaque density gradient centrifugation and then cryopreserved in the vapor phase of liquid nitrogen. Purity and quantity of every magnetically sorted T cell population were checked by analytical flow cytometry. Genomic DNA was isolated from each sorted fraction and quantified by UV absorbance on a Nanodrop 2000c. Turning to this clone: There is no known antigen for this receptor. The sample holds no much larger clone one base away, and base qualities are not on file.

The CDR3 measures 14 amino acids from cysteine to phenylalanine. Only the CDR3 DNA is retained, 42 bases long and in frame from the first base. V sheds 7 bases and J sheds 1 base, leaving 10 bases between their ends. CDR1 SNHLY and CDR2 FYNNEI were looked up in the germline V gene. Sequenced material: memory CD4+ T cells sorted from blood. The cell subset or site label, read with the paper, signifies: CD45RA-negative fraction. The receptor comes from a man in his late teens or twenties in good health. The V gene is TRBV2 and the J gene is TRBJ2-2, with the identity of the D gene unclear. This receptor carries the CDR3 CASNVRGNTGELFF. The nucleotides read TGTGCCAGCAACGTCCGTGGGAACACCGGGGAGCTGTTTTTT. Where the CDR3 stops, the reference TRBV2 and TRBJ2-2 genes take over; the full variable domain is EPEVTQTPSHQVTQMGQEVILRCVPISNHLYFYWYRQILGQKVEFLVSFYNNEISEKSEIFDDQFSVERPDGSNFTLKIRSTKLEDSAMYFCASNVRGNTGELFFGEGSRLTVL.